This TCR beta chain was found in a study of regulatory T cells after allogeneic stem cell transplantation (dated by TCRdb to the late 2010s). Regarding the research as a whole: Patients were grouped by whether acute graft-versus-host disease developed within 100 days after stem cell transplantation. CD4+CD25+CD127- regulatory T cells were isolated from patient PBMCs by fluorescence-activated cell sorting. Conventional CD4+ T cells defined as CD4+CD25+/-CD127+ were also sorted and TCR-sequenced for comparison in the study. The study compared the regulatory T-cell TCR repertoire after allogeneic stem cell transplantation between patients with and without acute graft-versus-host disease.

Of note for this clonotype: This clone's antigen is unknown. No per-base quality is available; no much larger clone lies one base away.

Sequencing was carried out with an Illumina MiSeq. Reverse transcription of RNA was performed with the SMARTer RACE cDNA Amplification kit, after which the TCR beta CDR3 region was amplified. The RNeasy Mini Kit was used to extract RNA from the sorted cells. TCR beta amplicons were sequenced using Illumina paired-end sequencing. The published analysis was carried out like this. MiXCR, VDJtools and the tcR R package were used for TCR repertoire analysis. Diversity was quantified with the inverse Simpson index, and clones were binned as rare, small, medium or expanded by repertoire proportion. The public reads were quality trimmed at Q25 with fastp and then assembled into clones with MiXCR by TCRdb, keeping productive beta chains. Under each unique CDR3 protein, matching rows form one entry showing the most common genes and DNA. The V and J calls, along with clone size, are taken from TCRdb and not from the paper's own processing. The sample data list 4,500 or so distinct CDR3 sequences, and around 95% of these were observed just once. The top ten hold approximately 39% of the sample.

The time point label corresponds to: 30 days after allogeneic hematopoietic stem cell transplantation. At 30 days after allogeneic hematopoietic stem cell transplantation, peripheral blood mononuclear cells were collected from the patients. Study-wide findings and limitations: The regulatory T-cell TCR repertoire was less diverse and more focused in patients without graft-versus-host disease than in patients with graft-versus-host disease. No regulatory T-cell clones were found in all patients, and the number of sorted cells showed no significant correlation with the inverse Simpson index. Top 10 regulatory T-cell clones occupied a significantly larger repertoire share in non-GvHD patients, suggesting expansion of presumably allo-specific protective clones. Diversity of the conventional CD4+ T-cell repertoire was not significantly different between patients with graft-versus-host disease and patients without graft-versus-host disease. Because of the small patient sample size, validation of the findings in a larger cohort was required.

The source was sorted CD4+ T cells from blood (whether regulatory or conventional is not recorded), collected 30 days after allogeneic stem cell transplant. The receptor comes from a human patient who had an allogeneic stem cell transplant, so the T cells may come from the graft donor.

For the CDR3, the sequence is CSVPARTAGSYNEQFF. The DNA sequence is TGCAGCGTGCCCGCCCGGACAGCTGGCTCCTACAATGAGCAGTTCTTC. The chain uses TRBV29-1 and TRBJ2-1; TRBD1 is a weak D gene call, 6 bases matching. The germline V gene supplies CDR1 SQVTM and CDR2 ANQGSEA. V is shortened by 6 bases, J by 0 bases, and the region joining them spans 18 bases. From its cysteine to its phenylalanine, the CDR3 spans 16 amino acids. The only DNA kept is the CDR3, 48 bases in frame from the first base.